A selection of T cell receptor beta chains follows, all from one sample in a study of CD8+ T cells in alopecia areata. Assay: immunoSEQ multiplex PCR; the TCRdb copy retains only in-frame clones and omits some. The sample lists more than 100,000 clones, more than 40% occurring once. Sequenced here: CD4+ T cells sorted from blood, sampled at week 4, from a patient treated with tofacitinib. These receptors were collected from a human donor with alopecia areata. Each CDR3 is given with its conserved first and last residue. The D gene is left open where the match is weak. The size of a clone is reported for some rows only, either as once, few or many, or as a class for expanded clones.

v_gene,j_gene,d_gene,abundance,CDR3aa,CDR3nt
TRBV2,TRBJ2-5,-,few,CASSGGGDSKYQETQYF,TGTGCCAGCAGTGGAGGGGGAGATTCTAAGTACCAAGAGACCCAGTACTTC
TRBV30,TRBJ1-2,-,few,CAWHGGWGNGYTF,TGTGCCTGGCATGGGGGCTGGGGGAATGGCTACACCTTC
TRBV5-1,TRBJ2-2,-,once,CASSSGILSGNTGELFF,TGCGCCAGCAGCTCTGGGATATTGAGCGGGAACACCGGGGAGCTGTTTTTT
TRBV27,TRBJ2-2,TRBD1,-,CASSFRTGGTGELFF,TGTGCCAGCAGTTTCAGGACAGGGGGCACCGGGGAGCTGTTTTTT
TRBV4-1,TRBJ1-1,-,once,CASSQGSFGRSNTEAFF,TGCGCCAGCAGCCAAGGAAGCTTCGGCAGATCGAACACTGAAGCTTTCTTT
TRBV4-1,TRBJ2-1,TRBD1,-,CASSPGQGILEQFF,TGCGCCAGCAGCCCGGGACAGGGGATCTTGGAGCAGTTCTTC
TRBV19,TRBJ1-5,-,few,CASSTRPLNSNQPQHF,TGTGCCAGTAGTACTCGACCGTTGAATAGCAATCAGCCCCAGCATTTT
TRBV29-1,TRBJ2-3,-,-,CSVRLRFTDTQYF,TGCAGCGTTCGCCTCCGATTCACAGATACGCAGTATTTT
TRBV7-9,TRBJ1-1,-,many,CASSILARAGTEAFF,TGTGCCAGCAGCATTCTCGCCCGGGCCGGGACTGAAGCTTTCTTT
TRBV5-1,TRBJ1-1,-,-,CASSLSPLRNTEAFF,TGCGCCAGCAGCTTAAGCCCACTGAGGAACACTGAAGCTTTCTTT
TRBV30,TRBJ2-4,-,-,CAWRKVGSIQYF,TGTGCCTGGAGGAAGGTAGGGTCCATTCAGTACTTC
TRBV27,TRBJ2-5,-,-,CASSLSGGRETQYF,TGTGCCAGCAGTTTATCGGGGGGCCGGGAGACCCAGTACTTC
TRBV2,TRBJ1-5,TRBD1,-,CASNSTGAHDQPQHF,TGTGCCAGCAACTCGACAGGGGCTCATGATCAGCCCCAGCATTTT
TRBV6-5,TRBJ1-2,-,-,CASSYQDSYGYTF,TGTGCCAGCAGTTACCAGGACAGCTATGGCTACACCTTC
TRBV4-2,TRBJ2-7,TRBD2,few,CASSPSIAGAGEQYF,TGTGCCAGCAGCCCCAGCATAGCGGGGGCGGGGGAGCAGTACTTC
TRBV6-5,TRBJ1-2,-,few,CASNGRRNYGYTF,TGTGCCAGCAACGGCCGGAGGAACTATGGCTACACCTTC
TRBV29-1,TRBJ2-7,TRBD1,-,CSVVGTVTYEQYF,TGCAGCGTTGTAGGGACAGTAACCTACGAGCAGTACTTC
TRBV19,TRBJ1-6,-,-,CASSRRQDNSPLHF,TGTGCCAGTAGTAGGAGACAGGACAATTCACCCCTCCACTTT
TRBV14,TRBJ1-3,-,few,CASSRPGTLGNTIYF,TGTGCCAGCAGCCGCCCCGGGACATTGGGAAACACCATATATTTT
TRBV29-1,TRBJ1-5,TRBD1,few,CSARTGNNQPQHF,TGCAGCGCCAGGACAGGGAACAATCAGCCCCAGCATTTT
TRBV6-5,TRBJ1-1,-,-,CASTHGDRDTEAFF,TGTGCCAGTACGCATGGTGATCGGGACACTGAAGCTTTCTTT
TRBV4-1,TRBJ1-5,-,-,CASSLTREPQHF,TGCGCCAGCAGCCTCACACGAGAGCCCCAGCATTTT
TRBV5-6,TRBJ1-1,-,-,CASSLRSWGATEAFF,TGTGCCAGCAGCTTGAGGTCGTGGGGCGCCACTGAAGCTTTCTTT
TRBV30,TRBJ2-3,-,-,CAWRLADLHTQYF,TGTGCCTGGCGGCTAGCCGACCTCCATACGCAGTATTTT
TRBV7-2,TRBJ1-1,-,-,CASSLVITGAEAFF,TGTGCCAGCAGCTTAGTGATTACTGGCGCTGAAGCTTTCTTT
TRBV29-1,TRBJ1-4,-,-,CSVLGGPREKLFF,TGCAGCGTCCTGGGGGGCCCCAGGGAAAAACTGTTTTTT
TRBV29-1,TRBJ1-1,-,-,CSVGGRMNTEAFF,TGCAGCGTTGGGGGACGGATGAACACTGAAGCTTTCTTT
TRBV29-1,TRBJ2-2,TRBD1,few,CSASQGASRTGELFF,TGCAGCGCATCACAGGGGGCGTCTCGGACCGGGGAGCTGTTTTTT
TRBV9,TRBJ2-6,-,few,CASSVAGANVLTF,TGTGCCAGCAGCGTAGCTGGGGCCAACGTCCTGACTTTC
TRBV19,TRBJ2-5,TRBD1,-,CASSIDPNDRVEETQYF,TGTGCCAGTAGTATAGATCCTAACGACAGGGTCGAAGAGACCCAGTACTTC
TRBV9,TRBJ2-3,TRBD1,-,CASSQGQGAPDTQYF,TGTGCCAGCAGCCAGGGACAGGGGGCCCCAGATACGCAGTATTTT
TRBV7-9,TRBJ2-3,TRBD2,-,CASSRLASHTDTQYF,TGTGCCAGCAGCCGACTAGCGAGCCACACAGATACGCAGTATTTT
TRBV25-1,TRBJ2-7,TRBD2,-,CASSGTSGSGRGYEQYF,TGTGCCAGCAGTGGTACTAGCGGGAGTGGAAGGGGTTACGAGCAGTACTTC
TRBV6-6,TRBJ1-6,-,-,CASRSGSYNSPLHF,TGTGCCAGCAGGAGTGGGTCCTATAATTCACCCCTCCACTTT
TRBV7-3,TRBJ2-3,-,few,CASSPIRTTTDTQYF,TGTGCCAGCAGCCCGATACGGACGACCACAGATACGCAGTATTTT
TRBV5-1,TRBJ1-2,-,-,CASSLATGRDGYTF,TGCGCCAGCAGCTTGGCCACAGGGAGGGATGGCTACACCTTC
TRBV6-1,TRBJ2-3,-,few,CASSEGWNTDTQYF,TGTGCCAGCAGCGAGGGTTGGAACACAGATACGCAGTATTTT
TRBV30,TRBJ2-7,-,-,CAWRQAYEQYF,TGTGCCTGGAGGCAAGCCTACGAGCAGTACTTC
TRBV29-1,TRBJ2-7,TRBD2,-,CSVERGTGGYEQYF,TGCAGCGTTGAAAGGGGTACGGGAGGTTACGAGCAGTACTTC
TRBV7-6,TRBJ2-5,-,-,CASSLGQEETQYF,TGTGCCAGCAGCTTAGGACAGGAGGAGACCCAGTACTTC
TRBV6-5,TRBJ2-1,TRBD1,-,CASGRARDSYNEQFF,TGTGCCAGCGGAAGAGCTCGGGACAGCTACAATGAGCAGTTCTTC
TRBV9,TRBJ2-1,TRBD2,-,CASNAGGVNEQFF,TGTGCCAGCAATGCGGGGGGCGTCAATGAGCAGTTCTTC
TRBV7-2,TRBJ1-1,-,few,CASTDIWGNTEAFF,TGTGCCAGCACCGACATTTGGGGGAACACTGAAGCTTTCTTT
TRBV9,TRBJ1-5,-,-,CASSVQDNQPQHF,TGTGCCAGCAGCGTACAGGACAATCAGCCCCAGCATTTT
TRBV30,TRBJ1-5,-,-,CAWSKENQPQHF,TGTGCCTGGAGTAAGGAAAATCAGCCCCAGCATTTT
TRBV5-1,TRBJ2-1,-,-,CASSLESYNEQFF,TGCGCCAGCAGCTTGGAATCGTACAATGAGCAGTTCTTC